The next 27 T cell receptor beta chains were all read from a single sample in a study of T-cell reconstitution after alpha-beta-depleted transplantation in children. Unique molecular identifiers featured in how the TCRbeta library was prepared. TCRdb independently ran MiXCR on the PCR reads; one entry per CDR3 protein. This sample yields about 610,000 distinct CDR3 sequences, of which 8% to 11% are seen a single time; less than 4.5% belongs to the top ten. The specimen was PBMCs from the stem cell graft donor, collected from the stem cell graft. The receptors stem from a human donor who donated a stem cell graft to a child with acute myeloid leukemia.

The genes are TRBV7-9 and TRBJ2-5, with 8 bases lining up with TRBD2. V lost 3 bases, J lost 1 base, and 4 bases stayed unmatched. CDR1 and CDR2 from the germline V gene are SEHNR and FQNEAQ (reference sequence). This CDR3 is built from 15 residues. The CDR3 nucleotides read TGTGCCAGCAGCTTTCGGGCGGGGGGCCAAGAGACCCAGTACTTC. Encoded protein: CASSFRAGGQETQYF.

This clonotype was detected a few times. This chain links TRBV7-2 with TRBJ1-2; the D gene is possibly TRBD1 (5 bases). This CDR3 region has 16 residues. Germline values: CDR1 SGHTA, CDR2 FQGNSA. V lost 2 bases and J 0 bases, leaving 13 bases between the germline ends. DNA of the CDR3: TGTGCCAGCAGCTTAATGCCTGGGACCACTAACTATGGCTACACCTTC. Its protein is CASSLMPGTTNYGYTF.

A word on this clonotype: At one end, the junction sequence differs from germline, possibly due to a read error. The chain combines TRBV20-1 with TRBJ2-3, with D perhaps TRBD1 or TRBD2 (6 bases each). CDR1 is DFQATT and CDR2 is SNEGSKA in the germline V gene (reference sequence). The CDR3 covers 14 residues. CDR3 amino acids: CGGSPQGGTDTQYF. For the CDR3, the DNA is TGTGGGGGGAGTCCACAGGGCGGCACAGATACGCAGTATTTT.

In its sample, this clonotype was seen a few times. The rearrangement uses TRBV2 and TRBJ2-2, with TRBD2 identical over 7 bases. Unmatched junction bases numbered 12, after V lost 2 bases and J lost 0 bases. Germline CDR1 reads SNHLY; CDR2 reads FYNNEI. This CDR3 is built from 19 residues. The CDR3 nucleotides read TGTGCCAGCAGTGAAATTAAGGCTAGCGGATATGCGAACACCGGGGAGCTGTTTTTT. It yields the protein CASSEIKASGYANTGELFF.

The rearrangement links TRBV28 to TRBJ2-1; 7 bases agree with TRBD1. Germline CDR1 and CDR2: MDHEN and SYDVKM. CDR3 length: 15 residues. V gave up 6 bases and J gave up 4 bases; unmatched junction bases: 9. CDR3 DNA: TGTGCCAGCAGGATTATGACAGGGAGTTACAATGAGCAGTTCTTC. This translates into CASRIMTGSYNEQFF.

This clonotype has at least ten counts. This chain uses TRBV9 with TRBJ2-1; 12 bases are a match to TRBD2. J lost 7 bases, V lost 2 bases, and 4 bases had no gene match. CDR3 length: 15 amino acids. Germline CDR1 is SGDLS and CDR2 is YYNGEE. As DNA, the CDR3 is TGTGCCAGCAGCGTGACTAGCGGGAGCGGGAATGAGCAGTTCTTC. Translated: CASSVTSGSGNEQFF.

Many counts were recorded for this clonotype. The chain combines TRBV20-1 with TRBJ2-7; D might be TRBD1 or TRBD2, each matching 7 bases. V was pared by 1 base and J by 2 bases, with 18 bases between. The CDR3 covers 16 residues. The germline V gene encodes CDR1 DFQATT and CDR2 SNEGSKA (reference sequence). The CDR3 DNA follows: TGCAGTGCTAGAGTTGGGAGGGGGCTTCTAACCTACGAGCAGTACTTC. Translation gives CSARVGRGLLTYEQYF.

The chain has TRBV3-1 and TRBJ2-1; 9 bases line up with TRBD2. Germline trimming cut 11 bases from V and 0 bases from J; bases unmatched to any gene: 14. Germline CDR1 reads LGHDT; CDR2 reads YNNKEL (reference sequence). This CDR3 comprises 17 residues. In nucleotides, the CDR3 is TGTGCCTCCTCAAACTATATTAGCGGGAGCTCCTACAATGAGCAGTTCTTC. It translates to CASSNYISGSSYNEQFF.

This clonotype showed up many times. The V gene is TRBV29-1, the J gene TRBJ1-1, with a tentative D call TRBD1 (5 bases). The germline V gene encodes CDR1 SQVTM and CDR2 ANQGSEA. V lost 8 bases, J lost 5 bases, and 15 bases lay in between. The CDR3 has 12 amino acids. The CDR3 region has the DNA TGCAGCTCCAAGGGGCGATGGACTGAAGCTTTCTTT. Amino acid sequence: CSSKGRWTEAFF.

In its sample, this clonotype was seen many times. The rearrangement links TRBV12-3 or TRBV12-4 to TRBJ1-1; 9 bases align to TRBD1. V was pared by 5 bases and J by 4 bases, with 8 bases of the junction left unmatched. The CDR3 is 15 amino acids. The CDR3 region is CASSGQGMGVTEAFF. CDR3 nucleotide sequence: TGTGCCAGCAGTGGACAGGGGATGGGGGTCACTGAAGCTTTCTTT.

This chain links TRBV18 with TRBJ2-1; D gene unclear. Germline V CDR1 and CDR2: KGHSH, LQKENI. The CDR3 is made up of 13 amino acids. Trimming removed 2 bases from V and 6 bases from J, with 8 bases in between. The CDR3 region is CASSPSLTNEQFF. The CDR3 DNA reads as TGTGCCAGCTCACCATCACTAACCAATGAGCAGTTCTTC.

There are many counts of this clonotype. The J gene is TRBJ2-3, the V gene TRBV7-2, with D uncertain. Germline lookup yields CDR1 SGHTA and CDR2 FQGNSA. V gave up 2 bases and J gave up 4 bases, with 10 bases separating them. The CDR3 is 14 amino acids. The CDR3 loop is CASSLQQRPDTQYF. As DNA, the CDR3 is TGTGCCAGCAGCTTACAGCAAAGGCCAGATACGCAGTATTTT.

This clonotype was observed a handful of times. The chain recombines TRBV6-5 with TRBJ1-5; D is uncertain. The germline gives CDR1 MNHEY, CDR2 SVGAGI. This CDR3 comprises 13 residues. The V end was cut by 0 bases, the J end by 7 bases, with 7 bases between. The CDR3, as DNA: TGTGCCAGCAGTTACTCGCCGGGACAGCCCCAGCATTTT. It is translated as CASSYSPGQPQHF.

This clonotype has at least ten counts. The V and J genes are TRBV4-3 and TRBJ2-1; 8 nucleotides agree with TRBD1. The length of the CDR3 is 19 residues. V was pared by 1 base and J by 4 bases, with 15 bases of the junction left unmatched. In germline, CDR1 is LGHNA, CDR2 YSLEER. The chain's CDR3 is CASSQVNRGFGTQYNEQFF. The CDR3 region has the DNA TGCGCCAGCAGCCAAGTAAACAGGGGGTTCGGGACCCAGTACAATGAGCAGTTCTTC.

This chain connects TRBV4-1 to TRBJ2-7; possibly TRBD2 for D (7 bases). Germline V gene data show CDR1 as MGHRA and CDR2 as YSYEKL. The CDR3 is 16 residues long. V was pared by 6 bases and J by 0 bases, with 18 bases between. The CDR3 here is CASRGGVERNSYEQYF. CDR3 sequence (DNA): TGCGCCAGCAGAGGGGGGGTGGAGCGGAACTCCTACGAGCAGTACTTC.

This clonotype was counted at least ten times. The rearrangement links TRBV18 to TRBJ2-6; a possible D gene is TRBD1 (6 bases). The germline V and J ends were trimmed by 4 bases and 0 bases, with 13 bases remaining between them. CDR3 length: 17 amino acids. The germline gives CDR1 KGHSH, CDR2 LQKENI. The CDR3 DNA is TGTGCCAGCTCACAGCGAGGGGGATCCTCTGGGGCCAACGTCCTGACTTTC. It codes for CASSQRGGSSGANVLTF.

The gene calls are TRBV5-1 and TRBJ2-1; 9 bases line up with TRBD2. This CDR3 contains 14 residues. The V and J ends lost 3 bases and 5 bases, in that order; junction bases with no gene match: 3. Germline CDR1 is SGHRS and CDR2 is YFSETQ. CDR3 amino acids: CASSSRLADNEQFF. The CDR3 nucleotides read TGCGCCAGCAGCTCCCGACTAGCGGACAATGAGCAGTTCTTC.

This clonotype was picked up many times. The rearrangement links TRBV29-1 to TRBJ2-5; no clear D gene. The CDR3 has 12 residues. The V end lost 3 bases, the J end lost 4 bases, and 9 bases lay between the germline ends. CDR1 is SQVTM, CDR2 ANQGSEA, per germline. The CDR3 bases are TGCAGCGTTGAGAGGTCAGGAGAGACCCAGTACTTC. Protein product: CSVERSGETQYF.

This clonotype has a count of ten or more. The V gene is TRBV29-1, the J gene TRBJ2-1; TRBD2 is a possible D gene (5 bases). V lost 6 bases and J 0 bases, leaving 15 bases between the germline ends. Germline-derived CDR1 and CDR2 are SQVTM and ANQGSEA. The CDR3 spans 15 residues. The CDR3, as DNA: TGCAGCGTGACCCACTGGGAGAACTCCTACAATGAGCAGTTCTTC. Translated: CSVTHWENSYNEQFF.

In nucleotides, the CDR3 is TGTGCCAGCCGACTAGCGGGACCCTACAATGAGCAGTTCTTC. It specifies CASRLAGPYNEQFF. This sequence joins TRBV28 and TRBJ2-1; TRBD2 agrees at 11 bases. Trimming removed 8 bases from V and 2 bases from J; junction bases left unmatched: 2. CDR1 and CDR2 from the germline V gene are MDHEN and SYDVKM. This CDR3 spans 14 amino acids.

Only a few counts were recorded for this clonotype. The rearrangement joins TRBV20-1 to TRBJ2-7, with TRBD2 as a possible D gene (6 bases). V dropped 4 bases and J dropped 7 bases, with 14 bases sitting between them. The germline V gene encodes CDR1 DFQATT and CDR2 SNEGSKA (reference sequence). This CDR3 comprises 12 residues. CDR3 protein: CSANRGGEEQYF. DNA for the CDR3: TGCAGTGCTAACAGAGGAGGGGAAGAGCAGTACTTC.

This clonotype was detected many times. V is TRBV2 and J is TRBJ2-2; 14 positions match TRBD2. Per germline, CDR1 SNHLY and CDR2 FYNNEI. V trimming: 7 bases; J trimming: 5 bases; junction bases outside the gene matches: 6. This CDR3 region has 16 residues. Here the CDR3 reads CASTGTSGSITGELFF. In nucleotides, the CDR3 is TGTGCCAGCACCGGGACTAGCGGGAGCATTACCGGGGAGCTGTTTTTT.

This chain joins TRBV11-2 and TRBJ2-7, with 8 nucleotides matching TRBD1. After removal of 7 bases from V and 3 bases from J, the junction contained 8 bases not matched to a gene. Germline V gives CDR1 SGHAT, CDR2 FQNNGV. CDR3 length equals 14 residues. This chain's CDR3 is CASNLGTGRYEQYF. The CDR3 region has the DNA TGTGCCAGCAACCTGGGGACAGGCCGCTACGAGCAGTACTTC.

This clonotype was detected a few times. The chain carries TRBV4-2 and TRBJ2-2; 13 bases map to TRBD2. The CDR3 contains 17 residues. V was pared by 3 bases and J by 7 bases, with 8 bases of the junction left unmatched. The germline gives CDR1 LGHNA, CDR2 YNFKEQ. CDR3 sequence (DNA): TGTGCCAGCAGCCAGGAACTAGCGGGAGGGTTGGTCGGGGAGCTGTTTTTT. It specifies CASSQELAGGLVGELFF.

V gene TRBV6-2 or TRBV6-3 combines with J gene TRBJ2-1; 7 positions match TRBD2. The V gene end was trimmed by 2 bases and the J gene end by 12 bases; junction bases not matched to a gene: 13. The CDR3 covers 15 residues. Germline lookup yields CDR1 MNHEY and CDR2 SVGEGT. CDR3 sequence reads: CASSYGLADESAQFF. The CDR3 DNA follows: TGTGCCAGCAGTTACGGGCTAGCGGACGAATCGGCGCAGTTCTTC.

The chain employs TRBV5-1 and TRBJ1-5; D is unresolved. Trimming shortened V by 0 bases and J by 0 bases, and 7 bases separated the two germline ends. Germline CDR1 SGHRS, CDR2 YFSETQ. The CDR3 loop spans 15 amino acids. CDR3 nucleotides: TGCGCCAGCAGCTTGGAGGGTTATAGCAATCAGCCCCAGCATTTT. This encodes CASSLEGYSNQPQHF.

This chain uses TRBV7-9 with TRBJ1-2; unclear D gene. The CDR3 contains 12 residues. V lost 1 base, J lost 3 bases, and 3 bases lay in between. CDR1 SEHNR and CDR2 FQNEAQ come from the germline V gene (reference sequence). CDR3 loop: CASSLDYYGYTF. The CDR3, as DNA: TGTGCCAGCAGCTTAGACTACTATGGCTACACCTTC.